Sequencing of this T cell receptor beta chain was carried out in a study of identical twins. Study conclusions and caveats: Findings depended on cross-sectional statistics rather than tracking the same donors.

Each CDR3 protein is one row after TCRdb ran MiXCR on the 5' RACE reads. Here the sample spans 300,000 or so distinct CDR3 sequences, just under 9.5% being singletons. A remark on this clonotype: Its antigen is as yet unknown.

The germline V and J ends were trimmed by 5 bases and 0 bases, with 10 bases remaining between them. The CDR3 loop spans 14 amino acids. Germline loops: CDR1 MGHDK, CDR2 SYGVNS. These data also featured in a second study, about yellow fever vaccine responses in identical twins.

The source of this sequence is a woman aged 18-35 years in good health. Sequenced sample: CD8+ T cells sorted from blood. The V and J genes are TRBV25-1 and TRBJ2-5; no clear D gene. For the CDR3, the DNA is TGTGCCAGCAGTCTGTTGGGGTACCAAGAGACCCAGTACTTC. It translates to CASSLLGYQETQYF. Using reference TRBV25-1 and TRBJ2-5 for the parts outside the CDR3, the full variable domain is EADIYQTPRYLVIGTGKKITLECSQTMGHDKMYWYQQDPGMELHLIHYSYGVNSTEKGDLSSESTVSRIRTEHFPLTLESARPSHTSQYLCASSLLGYQETQYFGPGTRLLVL.